The 6 T cell receptor beta chains reported below all come from one sample, sequenced in a study of T cells expressing NK-cell markers. TCRdb re-called the 5' RACE reads; every CDR3 protein appears as one record, without DNA. The sample holds fewer than 550,000 distinct CDR3 sequences. Sequencing was performed on blood T cells: a sorted CD56 or NKG2C T cell subset, CD4+ or CD8+ T cells, or bulk PBMC T cells (not recorded which). Every receptor here comes from a woman in her forties or fifties in good health.

The chain has TRBV24-1 and TRBJ2-2; absent DNA, TCRdb's TRBD1 call cannot be checked. The germline V gene encodes CDR1 KGHDR and CDR2 SFDVKD. This CDR3 is 11 amino acids long. The chain's CDR3 is CATRGAGELFF.

This sequence joins TRBV5-8 and TRBJ2-1; the D call from TCRdb, TRBD2, cannot be confirmed without DNA. Germline assignment: CDR1 SGHTS and CDR2 YDEGEE. The length of the CDR3 is 14 residues. The CDR3 spells CATTAVWSYNEQFF.

The gene calls are TRBV12-3 or TRBV12-4 and TRBJ2-1; checking the TCRdb D call of TRBD2 is not possible without DNA. This CDR3 contains 13 residues. The CDR3 here is CASGTRAPREQFF.

This rearrangement joins TRBV5-1 to TRBJ2-3. CDR1 is SGHRS and CDR2 is YFSETQ in the germline V gene. This CDR3 has 15 amino acids. The CDR3 sequence is CASSLEALRTDTQYF.

The genes are TRBV19 and TRBJ2-1. The CDR3 length is 13 residues. The V gene's germline CDR1 is LNHDA and CDR2 SQIVND (reference sequence). This CDR3 is CASRSTIYNEQFF.

The V call is TRBV5-6, the J call TRBJ2-7; TCRdb calls TRBD1, which cannot be checked without DNA. The germline gives CDR1 SGHDT, CDR2 YYEEEE. This CDR3 spans 16 amino acids. CDR3 loop: CASRLTAGRGTYEQYF.